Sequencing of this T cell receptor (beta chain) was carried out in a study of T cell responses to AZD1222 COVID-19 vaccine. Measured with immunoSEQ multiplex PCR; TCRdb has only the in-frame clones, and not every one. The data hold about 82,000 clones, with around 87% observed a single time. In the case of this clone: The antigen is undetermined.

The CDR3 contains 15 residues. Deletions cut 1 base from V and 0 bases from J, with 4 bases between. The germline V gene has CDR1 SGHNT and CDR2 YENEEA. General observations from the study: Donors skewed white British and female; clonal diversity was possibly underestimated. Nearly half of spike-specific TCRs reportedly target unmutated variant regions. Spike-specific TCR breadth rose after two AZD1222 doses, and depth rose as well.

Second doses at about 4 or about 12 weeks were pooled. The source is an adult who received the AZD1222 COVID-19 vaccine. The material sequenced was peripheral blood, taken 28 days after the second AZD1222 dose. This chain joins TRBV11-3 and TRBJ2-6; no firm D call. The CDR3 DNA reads TGTGCCAGCAGCTTAGGCTCCTCTGGGGCCAACGTCCTGACTTTC. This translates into CASSLGSSGANVLTF.